The present T cell receptor beta chain was sequenced within a study of T cell responses to AZD1222 COVID-19 vaccine (dated by TCRdb to about 2021). In the study overall: A total of 230 to 250 trial participants underwent TCR sequencing, of whom some 210 received two doses of AZD1222 and some 26 received two doses of the MenACWY control vaccine. Trial participants were enrolled into age subgroups of 18-55, 56-69 and 70-plus years, which contained 148, 28 and 57 TCR-sequenced participants, respectively. Overall study outcomes, separate from this receptor: Vaccine-associated CD4 TCRs spanned the whole spike protein, with dominant responses in regions 160-218 and 743-854. Participants were mostly white British and included more females than males, and it was suggested by the authors that clonal diversity may have been underestimated. Reportedly, almost half of the unique spike-specific TCRs recognized epitopes lying outside the regions that are mutated in the B.1.351 and B.1.1.7 variants. Conclusions about previously exposed vaccinees are limited, since just five or six AZD1222 recipients were seropositive for SARS-CoV-2 at baseline. Because no day 14 peak-response samples were available, the repertoires could be characterized only after the peak T cell response. In the small 56-69-year group, the increase in depth fell short of significance, most likely because of low power. Spike-specific TCR breadth and depth rose significantly after two AZD1222 doses compared with day 0 and with MenACWY recipients.

The CDR3 regions of human TCRbeta chains were analyzed by immunosequencing. Per the source publication's procedure: Repertoire TCRs were checked for matches against a reference library of SARS-CoV-2-specific TCRs that had been generated using the MIRA antigen-specificity platform. Breadth was defined as the fraction of unique TCRs that were SARS-CoV-2-associated, and depth was defined as the fraction of total T cells that were SARS-CoV-2-associated. Using the MIRA data, each spike-specific TCR was assigned both to the spike region to which the TCR was reactive and to a CD4 or CD8 class. Log10-transformed breadth and depth values were compared by one-way ANOVA with Sidak's multiple comparisons tests. Here the immuneACCESS table is served through TCRdb, limited to in-frame sequences with V and J called. Missing clones are a known gap in these copies; in checked studies unresolved V genes cover under half, and the rest lacks a known reason. The DNA was the basis for D and trimming; V, J and clone size are from that table. This sample lists 65,000 to 75,000 clones; around nine tenths were detected once. The ten largest make up 4% to 5% of the sample.

The time point label of this sample denotes: about 28 days (+/-7) after the second vaccine dose. The label giving this sample's treatment or condition can be read as: meningococcal conjugate vaccine given as trial control. Vaccinee samples were obtained from the UK trials COV001 and COV002, which included a single-blind randomized controlled phase 2/3 trial of AZD1222 (ChAdOx1 nCoV-19) in healthy adults. For TCRbeta chain sequencing, PBMC samples from trial participants were taken at day 0 and at day 28 after the second dose. This clone has just one count. Its antigen specificity is not known. The sample holds no much larger clone one base away, and base qualities are not on file. The sample here was peripheral blood, taken 28 days after the second dose of the MenACWY control vaccine. This TCR derives from an adult who received the MenACWY meningococcal vaccine as a control.

CDR3 region: CASSDLKRGTEAFF. The DNA reads TGTGCCAGCAGTGACCTCAAGCGGGGTACTGAAGCTTTCTTT. Rearrangement joined TRBV25-1 to TRBJ1-1, with the D gene too uncertain to name. Taken from cysteine to phenylalanine, the CDR3 has 14 residues. Only the CDR3 part of the read is kept: 42 bases, read in frame from the first base. V was cut back by 3 bases and J by 5 bases, leaving a gap of 13 bases between them. Looking up the germline V gene yields CDR1 MGHDK and CDR2 SYGVNS.